This TCR beta chain appears in the sequencing data of a study of breast tumors, draining lymph nodes, adjacent tissues. Germline V gene sequence: CDR1 MNHNS, CDR2 SASEGT. V shed 3 bases and J shed 6 bases, with 8 bases lying between them. This CDR3 has 13 residues. TCRdb reanalysed the multiplex PCR reads using MiXCR and keeps one entry per CDR3 protein. Of about 270,000 distinct CDR3 sequences listed, around 30% are singletons. Ten or more counts support this clonotype. Samples came from axillary lymph nodes draining the breast cancer. The TCR was taken from a female donor with breast cancer. Some clones in this sample may be carry-over from other donors' samples. Input material: axillary lymph node tissue. The chain joins TRBV6-1 to TRBJ1-4; D not certain. The CDR3 sequence: CASSDAIYEKLFF. DNA for the CDR3: TGTGCCAGCAGTGATGCGATCTATGAAAAACTGTTTTTT.